The sequence of this T cell receptor (beta chain) was determined in a study of cytomegalovirus exposure and HLA in healthy donors. Findings and caveats of the study: Presence/absence analysis assumed near-uniform sequencing depth across donors.

Notes on this clone: Its target is unknown.

V was cut by 5 bases and J by 2 bases, with 12 bases left in between. The CDR3 covers 14 residues. Germline V gene data show CDR1 as MDHEN and CDR2 as SYDVKM. The study ran its PCR with 60 Vbeta and 13 Jbeta primers. TCRdb's table, derived via immunoSEQ multiplex PCR, lists solely in-frame clones and lacks some. The profile covers roughly 180,000 clones, with roughly 86% appearing a single time and 4.8% taken by the ten largest. Specimen: PBMCs. J is TRBJ1-2 and V is TRBV28, with a weak D call TRBD1 (5 bases). The source is a girl aged 5-17 years in good health and CMV-seropositive. CDR3 coding DNA: TGTGCCAGCAGTCACAGGTTTATAAACTATGGCTACACCTTC. Residues: CASSHRFINYGYTF.